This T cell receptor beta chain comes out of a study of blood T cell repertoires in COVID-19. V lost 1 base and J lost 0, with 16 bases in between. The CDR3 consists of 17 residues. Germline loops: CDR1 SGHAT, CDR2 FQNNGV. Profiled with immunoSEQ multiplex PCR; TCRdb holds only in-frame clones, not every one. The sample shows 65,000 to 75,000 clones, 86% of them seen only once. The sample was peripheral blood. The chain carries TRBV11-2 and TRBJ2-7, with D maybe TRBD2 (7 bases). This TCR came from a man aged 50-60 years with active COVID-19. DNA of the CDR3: TGTGCCAGCAGCTTAGTCCGGGGGGCAGACGCCTCCTACGAGCAGTACTTC. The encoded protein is CASSLVRGADASYEQYF.